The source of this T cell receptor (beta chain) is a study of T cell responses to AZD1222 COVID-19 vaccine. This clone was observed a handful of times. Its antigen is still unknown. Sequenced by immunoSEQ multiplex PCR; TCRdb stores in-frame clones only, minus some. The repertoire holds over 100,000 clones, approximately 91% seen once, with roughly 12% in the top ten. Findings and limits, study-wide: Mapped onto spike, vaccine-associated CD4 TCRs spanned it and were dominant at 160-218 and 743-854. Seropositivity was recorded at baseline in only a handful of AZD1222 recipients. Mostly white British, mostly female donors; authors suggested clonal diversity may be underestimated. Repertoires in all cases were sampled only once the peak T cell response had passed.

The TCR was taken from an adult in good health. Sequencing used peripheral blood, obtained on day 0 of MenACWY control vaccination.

The CDR3 region is CASSPAGGKRDTQYF. DNA of the CDR3: TGCGCCAGCAGCCCCGCGGGAGGTAAACGAGATACGCAGTATTTT. This sequence joins TRBV4-1 and TRBJ2-3; the match to TRBD2 covers 8 bases. The germline CDR1 and CDR2 sequences are MGHRA and YSYEKL. CDR3 length: 15 residues. After removal of 4 bases from V and 5 bases from J, the junction contained 8 bases not matched to a gene.